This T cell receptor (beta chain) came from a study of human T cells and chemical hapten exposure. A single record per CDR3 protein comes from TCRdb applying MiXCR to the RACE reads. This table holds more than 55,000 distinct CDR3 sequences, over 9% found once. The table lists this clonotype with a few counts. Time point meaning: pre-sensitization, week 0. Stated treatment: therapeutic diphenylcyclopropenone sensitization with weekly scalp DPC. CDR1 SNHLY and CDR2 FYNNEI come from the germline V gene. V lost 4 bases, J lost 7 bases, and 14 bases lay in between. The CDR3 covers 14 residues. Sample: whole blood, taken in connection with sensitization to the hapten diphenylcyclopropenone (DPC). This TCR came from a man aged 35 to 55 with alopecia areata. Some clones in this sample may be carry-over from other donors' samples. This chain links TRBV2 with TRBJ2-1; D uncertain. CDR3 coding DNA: TGTGCCAGCAGTGGTTGGCTAAGTGGAAATGAGCAGTTCTTC. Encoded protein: CASSGWLSGNEQFF.